This T cell receptor beta chain was identified during a study of early stage breast cancer tumors. This clone is medium-sized by share. Method: immunoSEQ multiplex PCR; TCRdb's copy keeps in-frame clones and lacks some. Of about 51,000 clones in the sample, around 78% were seen once. The V and J ends lost 2 bases and 0 bases, in that order; junction bases with no gene match: 16. CDR3 length: 19 residues. Germline V CDR1 and CDR2: GTSNPN, SVGIG (reference sequence). This clonotype was sampled from a person aged 40 to 49 with breast cancer. The chain uses TRBV30 and TRBJ1-3, with 7 nucleotides matching TRBD1. Specimen: blood. CDR3 in amino acids: CAWSSPAGGQTYSGNTIYF. The CDR3 nucleotides are TGTGCCTGGAGTTCACCCGCAGGGGGGCAGACCTACTCTGGAAACACCATATATTTT.